The present entry profiles one T cell receptor beta chain with its context. CDR1 and CDR2 (germline): DFQATT, SNEGSKA (reference sequence). The CDR3 is made up of 13 amino acids. The ends were cut back, 3 bases at V and 6 bases at J, with 12 bases in the middle. The source of the sample is a study of blood T cell repertoires in COVID-19. Whole-study context: The samples span acute and convalescent COVID-19 from the United States, Italy and Spain.

Authors' processing steps: The authors estimated nucleated cell counts from reference gene primer amplification. Clones were read by immunoSEQ multiplex PCR, and TCRdb kept only the in-frame ones, dropping some. That table supplies the V and J calls and clone size; D and trimming were determined from the DNA. This sample carries 260,000 or so clones, over 70% of them seen once, and the ten largest clones take about 5.7%. This chain joins TRBV20-1 and TRBJ1-5; D might be TRBD1 (6 bases). The sequence was obtained from a man at least 80 years old with acute or convalescent COVID-19. Source material: peripheral blood. In DNA form, the CDR3 reads TGCAGTGCTAGTGCACAGGGCGGTCAGCCCCAGCATTTT. It yields the protein CSASAQGGQPQHF.